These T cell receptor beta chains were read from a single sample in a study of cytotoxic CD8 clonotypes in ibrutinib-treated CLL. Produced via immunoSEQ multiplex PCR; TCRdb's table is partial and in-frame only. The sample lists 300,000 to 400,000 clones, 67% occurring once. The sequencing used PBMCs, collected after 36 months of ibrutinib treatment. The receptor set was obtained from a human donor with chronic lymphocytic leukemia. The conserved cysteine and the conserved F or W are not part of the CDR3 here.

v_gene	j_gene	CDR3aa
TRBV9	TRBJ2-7	ASSVAGLTSGSLSEQY
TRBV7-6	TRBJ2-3	ASSKAAGGPTDTQY
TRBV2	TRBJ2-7	ASRYGRGTYEQY
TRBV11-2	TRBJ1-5	ASSLDGSPNQPQH
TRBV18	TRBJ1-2	ASSPGQGIYGYT
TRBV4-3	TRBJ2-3	ASSQGIVTDTQY
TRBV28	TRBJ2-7	ASSPADSAYEQY
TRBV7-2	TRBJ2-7	ASSSRSSYEQY
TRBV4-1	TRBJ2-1	ASSAAWDEQF
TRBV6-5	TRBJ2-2	ASSHEGQGTGELF
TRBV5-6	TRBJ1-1	ASSLGTGTASAF
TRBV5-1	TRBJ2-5	ASSRAAETQY
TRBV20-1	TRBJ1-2	SARLDYGYT
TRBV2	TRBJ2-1	ASSGTSGEYNEQF
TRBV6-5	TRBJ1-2	ASSDSSGDGYT
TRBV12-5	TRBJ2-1	ASGSTRGGVGYNEQF
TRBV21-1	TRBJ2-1	ASSSGEGAYNEQF
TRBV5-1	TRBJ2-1	ASNPLGGNEQF
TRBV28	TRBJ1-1	ASRSTAQGSAAF
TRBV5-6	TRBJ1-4	ASSSPGQGEKLF
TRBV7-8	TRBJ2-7	ASSRSGGPYEQY
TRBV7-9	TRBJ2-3	ASSLRVPDTQY
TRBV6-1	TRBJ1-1	ASSKRQVTNTEAF
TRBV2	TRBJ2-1	ASSRTSYNEQF
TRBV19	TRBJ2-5	ATQGAGETQY
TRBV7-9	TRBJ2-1	ASTALGTYNEQF
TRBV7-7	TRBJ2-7	ASSLGPSYEQY
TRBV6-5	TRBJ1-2	ASSWGAHAGYT
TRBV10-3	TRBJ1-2	AISEGRYGYT
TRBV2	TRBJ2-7	ASTGTTSYEQY
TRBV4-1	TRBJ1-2	ASSDRGGYGYT
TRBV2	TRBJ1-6	ASRGQAPDGDSPLH
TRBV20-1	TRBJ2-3	SANEDTQY
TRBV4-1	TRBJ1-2	ASSPSGADYGYT
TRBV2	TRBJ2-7	ASNGGPREQY
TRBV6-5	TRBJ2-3	ASSTQGGLGDTQY
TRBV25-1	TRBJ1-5	ASSEEGSDQPQH
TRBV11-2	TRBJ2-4	ASSFRGQGTKNIQY
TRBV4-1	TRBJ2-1	ASSHTTTRFEQF
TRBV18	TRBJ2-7	ASSPLDRGGEQY
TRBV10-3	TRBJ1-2	AISESRPTQGSGYT
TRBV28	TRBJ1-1	ASNRGTFGDEAF
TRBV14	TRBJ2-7	ASRRQGRYEQY
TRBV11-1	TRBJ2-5	ASSLRPLWTQY
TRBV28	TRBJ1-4	ASSFGEKLF
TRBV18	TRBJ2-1	ASSPTEEQF
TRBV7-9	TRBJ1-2	ASSLGQPNYGYT
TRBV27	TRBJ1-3	ASSAEGGTGNTIY
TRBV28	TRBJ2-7	ASRETGISYEQY